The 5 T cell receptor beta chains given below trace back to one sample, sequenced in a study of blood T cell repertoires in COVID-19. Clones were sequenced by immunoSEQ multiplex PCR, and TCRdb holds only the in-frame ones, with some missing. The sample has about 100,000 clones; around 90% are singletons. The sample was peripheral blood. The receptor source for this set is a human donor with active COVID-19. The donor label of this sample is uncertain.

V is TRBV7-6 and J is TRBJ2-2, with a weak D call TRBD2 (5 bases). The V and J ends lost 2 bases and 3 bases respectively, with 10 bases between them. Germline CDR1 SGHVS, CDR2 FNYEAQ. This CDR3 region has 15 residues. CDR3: CASSLYGGYTGELFF. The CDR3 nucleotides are TGTGCCAGCAGCTTATATGGCGGGTACACCGGGGAGCTGTTTTTT.

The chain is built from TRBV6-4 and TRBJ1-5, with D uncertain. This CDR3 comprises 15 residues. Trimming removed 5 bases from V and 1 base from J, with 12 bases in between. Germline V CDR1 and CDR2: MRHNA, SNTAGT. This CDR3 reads CASSLDPGSNQPQHF. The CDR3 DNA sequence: TGTGCCAGCAGTCTAGACCCGGGAAGCAATCAGCCCCAGCATTTT.

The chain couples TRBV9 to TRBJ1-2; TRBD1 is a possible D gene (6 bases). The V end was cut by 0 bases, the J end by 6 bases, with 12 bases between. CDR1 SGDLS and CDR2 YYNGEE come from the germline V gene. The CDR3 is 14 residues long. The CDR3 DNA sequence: TGTGCCAGCAGCGTAGAAGCAGGGGAGCATGGCTACACCTTC. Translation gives CASSVEAGEHGYTF. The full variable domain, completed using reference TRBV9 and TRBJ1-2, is DSGVTQTPKHLITATGQRVTLRCSPRSGDLSVYWYQQSLDQGLQFLIQYYNGEERAKGNILERFSAQQFPDLHSELNLSSLELGDSALYFCASSVEAGEHGYTFGSGTRLTVV.

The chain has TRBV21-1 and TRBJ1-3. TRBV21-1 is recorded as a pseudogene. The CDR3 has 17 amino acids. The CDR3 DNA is TGTGCCAGCAGCAAAGGGGAGGGGCACAACTCTGGAAACACCATATATTTT. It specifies CASSKGEGHNSGNTIYF.

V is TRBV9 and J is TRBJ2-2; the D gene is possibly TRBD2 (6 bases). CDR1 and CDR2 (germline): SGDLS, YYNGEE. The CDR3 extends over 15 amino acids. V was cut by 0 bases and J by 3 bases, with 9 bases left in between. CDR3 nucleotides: TGTGCCAGCAGCGTAGGGGGGGACGACACCGGGGAGCTGTTTTTT. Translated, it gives CASSVGGDDTGELFF.